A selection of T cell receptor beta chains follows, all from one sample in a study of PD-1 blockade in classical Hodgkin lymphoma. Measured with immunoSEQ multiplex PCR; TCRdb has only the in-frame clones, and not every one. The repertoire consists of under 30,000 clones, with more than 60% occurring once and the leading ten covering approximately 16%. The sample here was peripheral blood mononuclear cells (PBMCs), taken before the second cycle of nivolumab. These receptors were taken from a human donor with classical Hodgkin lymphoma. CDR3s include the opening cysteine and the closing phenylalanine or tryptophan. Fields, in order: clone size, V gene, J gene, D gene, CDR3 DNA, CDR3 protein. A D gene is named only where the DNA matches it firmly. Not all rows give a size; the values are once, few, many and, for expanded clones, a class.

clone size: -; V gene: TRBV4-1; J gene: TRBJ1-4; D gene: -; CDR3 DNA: TGCGCCAGCAGCCAGCCCCGGGAAGCAACTAATGAAAAACTGTTTTTT; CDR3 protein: CASSQPREATNEKLFF
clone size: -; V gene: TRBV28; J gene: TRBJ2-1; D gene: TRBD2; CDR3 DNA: TGTGCCAGCAGTTCGGACCCTAGCTGGGGGGGGTACAATGAGCAGTTCTTC; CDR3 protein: CASSSDPSWGGYNEQFF
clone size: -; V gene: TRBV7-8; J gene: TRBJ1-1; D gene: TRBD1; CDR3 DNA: TGTGCCAGCAGCTGGGACAGGTTGAACACTGAAGCTTTCTTT; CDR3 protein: CASSWDRLNTEAFF
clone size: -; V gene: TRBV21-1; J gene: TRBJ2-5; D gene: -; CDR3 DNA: TGTGCCAGCAGCGCCCCGAAACCGGCACAGACCCAGTACTTC; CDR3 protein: CASSAPKPAQTQYF
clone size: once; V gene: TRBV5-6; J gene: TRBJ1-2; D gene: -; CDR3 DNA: TGTGCCAGCAGCTTCGGGCAGGGAACCTATGGCTACACCTTC; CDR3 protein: CASSFGQGTYGYTF
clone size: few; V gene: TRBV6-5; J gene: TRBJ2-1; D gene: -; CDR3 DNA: TGTGCCAGCAGTTACTCCTTCTCCGGGGCGCTAAATGAGCAGTTCTTC; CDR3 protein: CASSYSFSGALNEQFF
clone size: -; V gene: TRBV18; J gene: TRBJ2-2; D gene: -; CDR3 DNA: TGTGCCAGCTCACTCGACCCCGGGGAGCTGTTTTTT; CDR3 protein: CASSLDPGELFF
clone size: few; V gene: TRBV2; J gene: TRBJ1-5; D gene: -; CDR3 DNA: TGTGCCAGCAGTAGAGAACCGGGACATTATAGCAATCAGCCCCAGCATTTT; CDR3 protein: CASSREPGHYSNQPQHF
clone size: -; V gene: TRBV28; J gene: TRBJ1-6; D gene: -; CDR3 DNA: TGTGCCAGCTGGGAGGGTTACCGCCGGCGCTATAATTCACCCCTCCACTTT; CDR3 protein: CASWEGYRRRYNSPLHF
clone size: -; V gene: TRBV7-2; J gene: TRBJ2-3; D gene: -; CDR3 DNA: TGTGCCAGCAGCTTGGGCCCAGATACGCAGTATTTT; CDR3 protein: CASSLGPDTQYF
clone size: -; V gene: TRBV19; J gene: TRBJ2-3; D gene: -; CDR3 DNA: TGTGCCAGTAGTATCTCCAGGGACCCCACAGATACGCAGTATTTT; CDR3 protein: CASSISRDPTDTQYF
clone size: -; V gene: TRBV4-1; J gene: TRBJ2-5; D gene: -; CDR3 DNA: TGCGCCAGCAGCCATTCCAAAGGCCCGGGCATGACCCAGTACTTC; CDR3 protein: CASSHSKGPGMTQYF
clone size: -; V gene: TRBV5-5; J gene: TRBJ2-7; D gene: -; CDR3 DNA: TGTGCCAGCACCGTTGGGCCTGGATACGAGCAGTACTTC; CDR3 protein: CASTVGPGYEQYF
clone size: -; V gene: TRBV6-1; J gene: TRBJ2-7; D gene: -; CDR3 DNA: TGTGCCAGCAGTTATACGGGCTACGAGCAGTACTTC; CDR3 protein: CASSYTGYEQYF
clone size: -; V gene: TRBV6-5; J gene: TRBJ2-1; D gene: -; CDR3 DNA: TGTGCCAGCAGTTACAATCCACAGGGATCCTACAATGAGCAGTTCTTC; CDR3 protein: CASSYNPQGSYNEQFF
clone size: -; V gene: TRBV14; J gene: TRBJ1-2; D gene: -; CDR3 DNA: TGTGCCAGCAGCCTGCAACGGACCCCCTCAGGAGGCTACACCTTC; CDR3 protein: CASSLQRTPSGGYTF
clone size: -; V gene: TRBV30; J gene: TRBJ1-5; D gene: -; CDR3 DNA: TGTGCCTGGGGGGGAGAAATCATTGGTCAGCCCCAGCATTTT; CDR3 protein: CAWGGEIIGQPQHF
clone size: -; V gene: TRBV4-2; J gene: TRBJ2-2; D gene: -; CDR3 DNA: TGTGCCAGCAGCCACGGGACTAACACCGGGGAGCTGTTTTTT; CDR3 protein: CASSHGTNTGELFF
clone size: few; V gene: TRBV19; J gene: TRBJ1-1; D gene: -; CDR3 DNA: TGTGCCAGTAGGATGATTAGGGCAGGCGGGAACACTGAAGCTTTCTTT; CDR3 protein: CASRMIRAGGNTEAFF
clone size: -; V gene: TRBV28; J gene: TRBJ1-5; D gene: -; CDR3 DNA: TGTGCCAGCAGTTTAATTTCGGGCGGAGATCAGCCCCAGCATTTT; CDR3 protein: CASSLISGGDQPQHF
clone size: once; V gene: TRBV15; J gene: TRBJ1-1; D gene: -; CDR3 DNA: TGTGCCACCAGCAGAAATGGCGAGGGCACTGAAGCTTTCTTT; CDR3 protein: CATSRNGEGTEAFF
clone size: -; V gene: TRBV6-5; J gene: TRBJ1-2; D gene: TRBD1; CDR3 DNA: TGTGCCAGCAATACGGGACAGGGAAGTGGTGGCTACACCTTC; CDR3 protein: CASNTGQGSGGYTF
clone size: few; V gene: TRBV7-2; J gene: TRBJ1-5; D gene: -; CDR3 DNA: TGTGCCAGCAGCACTAGCTGGGGGGCCAATCAGCCCCAGCATTTT; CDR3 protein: CASSTSWGANQPQHF
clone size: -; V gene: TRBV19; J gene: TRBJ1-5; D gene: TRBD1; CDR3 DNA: TGTGCCAGTAGTCCGACAGGGGCCCGGGGTTCGCCCCAGCATTTT; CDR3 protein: CASSPTGARGSPQHF
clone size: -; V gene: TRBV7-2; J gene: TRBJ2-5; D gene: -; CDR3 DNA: TGTGCCAGCAGCTTCCCCGGGACGCCCGACCTGGTGACCCAGTACTTC; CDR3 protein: CASSFPGTPDLVTQYF
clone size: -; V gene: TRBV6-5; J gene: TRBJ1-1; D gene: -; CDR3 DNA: TGTGCCAGCAGTTACTCGAAGGGGCAGCTGAACACTGAAGCTTTCTTT; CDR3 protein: CASSYSKGQLNTEAFF
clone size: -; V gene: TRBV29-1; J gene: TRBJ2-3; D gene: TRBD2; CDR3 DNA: TGCAGCGTTGAGGATCCAGCGGGGCTAACAGATACGCAGTATTTT; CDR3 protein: CSVEDPAGLTDTQYF
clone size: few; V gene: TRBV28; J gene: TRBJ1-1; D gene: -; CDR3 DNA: TGTGCCAGCAGGACTAGCGGGGTCGGGGGCACTGAAGCTTTCTTT; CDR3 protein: CASRTSGVGGTEAFF
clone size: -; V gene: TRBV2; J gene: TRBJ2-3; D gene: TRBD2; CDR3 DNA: TGTGCCAGCAGGGGGACTAGTGGCCCAGATACGCAGTATTTT; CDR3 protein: CASRGTSGPDTQYF
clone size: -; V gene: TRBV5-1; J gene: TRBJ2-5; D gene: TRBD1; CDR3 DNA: TGCGCCAGCAGCCTGGGACAGGGGCAAGAGACCCAGTACTTC; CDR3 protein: CASSLGQGQETQYF
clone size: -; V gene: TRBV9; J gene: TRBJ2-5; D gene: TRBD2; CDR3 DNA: TGTGCCAGCAGCGTAGTATCTAGCGGGGGGGCGGAGACCCAGTACTTC; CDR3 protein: CASSVVSSGGAETQYF
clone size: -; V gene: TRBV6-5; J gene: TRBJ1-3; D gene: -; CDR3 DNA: TGTGCCAGCAGAGGGCCGGGAAACACCATATATTTT; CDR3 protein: CASRGPGNTIYF
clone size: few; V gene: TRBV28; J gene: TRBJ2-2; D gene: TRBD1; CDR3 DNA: TGTGCCAGCCTACAGGGGGGCAGCCCCGGGGAGCTGTTTTTT; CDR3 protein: CASLQGGSPGELFF
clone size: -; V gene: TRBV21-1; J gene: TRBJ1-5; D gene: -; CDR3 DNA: TGTGCCAGCAGCAAGGGGTCAAGGACAGGGGGGGAAAAGGGCAATCAGCCCCAGCATTTT; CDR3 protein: CASSKGSRTGGEKGNQPQHF
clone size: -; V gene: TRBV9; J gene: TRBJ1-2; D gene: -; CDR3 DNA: TGTGCCAGCAGCGTAGAAGAGGGGCGCCCCCGGAAGTATGGCTACACCTTC; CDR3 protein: CASSVEEGRPRKYGYTF
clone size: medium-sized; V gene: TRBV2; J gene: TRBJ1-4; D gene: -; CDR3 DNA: TGTGCCAGCGACCGGGACGGACATAATGAAAAACTGTTTTTT; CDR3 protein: CASDRDGHNEKLFF
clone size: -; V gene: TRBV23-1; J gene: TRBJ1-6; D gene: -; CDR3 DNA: TGCGCCAGCAGTCAATCGACAAATTTCCCCCTCCACTTT; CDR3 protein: CASSQSTNFPLHF
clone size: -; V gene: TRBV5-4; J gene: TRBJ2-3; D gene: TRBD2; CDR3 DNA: TGTGCCATGTTAGCGGGGGGGAAAGATACGCAGTATTTT; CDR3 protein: CAMLAGGKDTQYF
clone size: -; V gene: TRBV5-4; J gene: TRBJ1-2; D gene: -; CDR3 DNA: TGTGCCAGCAGCCCTGGACAAACCCGGTCCGGCTACACCTTC; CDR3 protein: CASSPGQTRSGYTF
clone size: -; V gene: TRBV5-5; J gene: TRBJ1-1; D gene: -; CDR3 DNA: TGTGCCAGCAGGGGTTTGTCGGGCACTGAAGCTTTCTTT; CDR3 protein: CASRGLSGTEAFF
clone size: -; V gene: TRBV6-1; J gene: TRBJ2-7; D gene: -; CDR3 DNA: TGTGCCAGCAGTGAAGGGCGAAGGGGAACCTTCTACGAGCAGTACTTC; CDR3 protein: CASSEGRRGTFYEQYF
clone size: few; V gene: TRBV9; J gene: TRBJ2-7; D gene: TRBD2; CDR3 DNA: TGTGCCAGCAGCGTCCTAGCGGGGGCCGAGCAGTACTTC; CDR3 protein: CASSVLAGAEQYF